Below, 15 T cell receptor beta chains from the same sample are listed, as sequenced in a study of cytomegalovirus exposure and HLA in healthy donors. PCR amplification relied on 60 Vbeta primers (plus 13 Jbeta primers). Sequencing used immunoSEQ multiplex PCR; TCRdb keeps in-frame clones, though not all of them. Here the sample spans 82,000 or so clones, around 10% being singletons. Sequencing was done on a sample of PBMCs. The receptors stem from a man in his 60s in good health and CMV-seropositive.

The CDR3 bases are TGTGCCTGGGGTAAGGGAGGAGGCTACACCTTC. Translation gives CAWGKGGGYTF. The chain has TRBV30 and TRBJ1-2; D uncertain. Per germline, CDR1 GTSNPN and CDR2 SVGIG (reference sequence). The V gene lost 5 bases and the J gene lost 8 bases, with 12 bases spanning the gap. This CDR3 region has 11 residues.

The table lists this clone with a few counts. The gene calls are TRBV15 and TRBJ1-2; D remains ambiguous. Germline V lookup: CDR1 LNHNV, CDR2 YYDKDF (reference sequence). The CDR3 is 13 residues long. The V end was cut by 1 base, the J end by 7 bases, with 10 bases between. CDR3 residues: CATSRVGFPGYTF. CDR3 sequence (DNA): TGTGCCACCAGCAGAGTCGGGTTTCCTGGCTACACCTTC.

The genes are TRBV2 and TRBJ2-7, with D perhaps TRBD2 (6 bases). Germline CDR1 and CDR2: SNHLY and FYNNEI. The CDR3 runs 13 residues. V lost 8 bases and J lost 4, with 15 bases in between. In nucleotides, the CDR3 is TGTGCCAGCCGACTAGTCCCAGGATACGAGCAGTACTTC. As protein: CASRLVPGYEQYF.

V usage is TRBV30 and J usage is TRBJ2-2; 7 nucleotides align to TRBD2. Losses at the gene ends were 5 bases for V and 0 bases for J; bases not matched to a gene: 3. The CDR3 has 14 residues. The V gene's germline CDR1 is GTSNPN and CDR2 SVGIG (reference sequence). Written as DNA, the CDR3 is TGTGCCTGGGGGGACTATACGAACACCGGGGAGCTGTTTTTT. Translated: CAWGDYTNTGELFF.

DNA of the CDR3: TGTGCCGTGCCAGGGGGCGCGGTAGATACGCAGTATTTT. Translating it yields CAVPGGAVDTQYF. This chain connects TRBV28 to TRBJ2-3, with 8 bases fitting TRBD1. V shed 11 bases, J shed 5 bases, and the junction held 9 bases outside the gene matches. Per the germline V gene, CDR1 is MDHEN and CDR2 is SYDVKM. This CDR3 comprises 13 residues.

V and J are TRBV4-1 and TRBJ2-1; 13 nucleotides match TRBD2. The germline V gene encodes CDR1 MGHRA and CDR2 YSYEKL. V was clipped by 3 bases and J by 2 bases; unmatched bases: 1. This CDR3 is 16 amino acids long. The CDR3 nucleotides are TGCGCCAGCAGCCAGGGACTAGCGGGGACCTACAATGAGCAGTTCTTC. Amino acid sequence: CASSQGLAGTYNEQFF.

The V gene is TRBV2, the J gene TRBJ2-5; perhaps TRBD1 as D (5 bases). The CDR3 has 13 residues. Germline-derived CDR1 and CDR2 are SNHLY and FYNNEI. V was pared by 8 bases and J by 3 bases, with 13 bases between. CDR3 bases: TGTGCCAGCTGTGGGAAACAGGAAGAGACCCAGTACTTC. It translates to CASCGKQEETQYF.

V usage is TRBV19 and J usage is TRBJ2-5; 9 nucleotides match TRBD2. CDR3 length: 16 amino acids. V was clipped by 3 bases and J by 5 bases; unmatched bases: 10. The V gene's germline CDR1 is LNHDA and CDR2 SQIVND (reference sequence). This CDR3 reads CASSIGAGGGYETQYF. CDR3 in DNA: TGTGCCAGTAGTATTGGTGCGGGAGGGGGGTATGAGACCCAGTACTTC.

This clone has a handful of counts. This chain links TRBV28 with TRBJ2-2, with TRBD2 matching over 10 bases. The CDR3 spans 14 residues. V shed 4 bases, J shed 6 bases, and the junction held 2 bases outside the gene matches. CDR1 is MDHEN, CDR2 SYDVKM, per germline. In DNA, the CDR3 is TGTGCCAGCAGTTCGCTAGCGGGGGCCGGGGAGCTGTTTTTT. Translated, it gives CASSSLAGAGELFF.

The chain links TRBV5-8 to TRBJ2-5; D might be TRBD1 (6 bases). Trimming left V 0 bases short and J 2 bases short, with 11 bases between. Germline CDR1 SGHTS, CDR2 YDEGEE. The CDR3 covers 15 residues. CDR3 coding DNA: TGTGCCAGCAGCTTGGCCGCAGGGACACAAGAGACCCAGTACTTC. It specifies CASSLAAGTQETQYF.

The chain employs TRBV7-6 and TRBJ2-2; possible D gene TRBD2, 7 bases. V shed 4 bases and J shed 4 bases, with 13 bases lying between them. CDR3 size: 15 residues. CDR1 SGHVS and CDR2 FNYEAQ come from the germline V gene. The DNA of the CDR3 is TGTGCCAGCAGCTCCCGGGCGGGGGCCACCGGGGAGCTGTTTTTT. It encodes CASSSRAGATGELFF.

Notes on this clone: The sample holds other DNA sequences that translate to the same CDR3. V is TRBV2 and J is TRBJ1-3; D uncertain. Germline V gene sequence: CDR1 SNHLY, CDR2 FYNNEI. Trimming cost V 4 bases and J 1 base, with 11 bases left between them. CDR3 length: 15 amino acids. This CDR3 is CASSGGRISGNTIYF. The CDR3 region has the DNA TGTGCCAGCAGTGGAGGTAGGATATCTGGAAACACCATATATTTT.

The rearrangement links TRBV19 to TRBJ2-1; the match to TRBD2 covers 12 bases. V was clipped by 6 bases and J by 2 bases; unmatched bases: 5. The germline V gene encodes CDR1 LNHDA and CDR2 SQIVND (reference sequence). This CDR3 is built from 16 residues. This CDR3 is CASRPGLAGPYNEQFF. CDR3 bases: TGTGCCAGTAGGCCAGGACTAGCGGGGCCCTACAATGAGCAGTTCTTC.

The table lists this clone with a few counts. The V call is TRBV5-1, the J call TRBJ2-5, with TRBD2 identical over 8 bases. The V and J ends lost 5 bases and 4 bases, in that order; junction bases with no gene match: 7. Germline CDR1 reads SGHRS; CDR2 reads YFSETQ. The CDR3 totals 14 residues. The CDR3 is CASSFVAGGETQYF. In DNA, the CDR3 is TGCGCCAGCAGTTTTGTTGCGGGGGGAGAGACCCAGTACTTC.

This clone has a handful of counts. The chain recombines TRBV25-1 with TRBJ1-1, with D perhaps matching TRBD1 (5 bases). CDR3 length: 14 amino acids. Germline V gives CDR1 MGHDK, CDR2 SYGVNS. V dropped 7 bases and J dropped 3 bases, with 15 bases sitting between them. CDR3 residues: CASTAGQLYTEAFF. CDR3 bases: TGTGCCAGCACCGCGGGGCAACTGTACACTGAAGCTTTCTTT.